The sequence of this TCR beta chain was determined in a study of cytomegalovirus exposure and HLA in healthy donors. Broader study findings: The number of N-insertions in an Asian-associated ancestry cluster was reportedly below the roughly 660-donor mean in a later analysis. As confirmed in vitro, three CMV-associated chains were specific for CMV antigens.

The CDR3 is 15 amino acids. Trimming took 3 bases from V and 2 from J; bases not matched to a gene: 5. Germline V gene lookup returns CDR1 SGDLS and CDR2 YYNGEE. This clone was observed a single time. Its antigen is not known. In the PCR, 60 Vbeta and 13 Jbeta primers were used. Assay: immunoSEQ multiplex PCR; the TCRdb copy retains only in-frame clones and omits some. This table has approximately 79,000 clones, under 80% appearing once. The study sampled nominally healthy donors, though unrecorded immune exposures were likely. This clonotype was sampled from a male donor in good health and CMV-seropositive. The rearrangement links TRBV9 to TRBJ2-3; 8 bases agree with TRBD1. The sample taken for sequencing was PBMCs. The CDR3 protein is CASSASGGYTDTQYF. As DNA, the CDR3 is TGTGCCAGCAGCGCCTCAGGGGGCTACACAGATACGCAGTATTTT.